What follows describes a single T cell receptor beta chain. The sample belongs to a study of CD8 T cells in Susac syndrome. Reverse transcription used about 0.45 to 1 ug RNA and random hexamers. TCRdb re-called the immunoSEQ multiplex PCR reads with MiXCR, one entry per CDR3 protein. The sample holds some 120,000 distinct CDR3 sequences, 92% seen once. In germline, CDR1 is DFQATT, CDR2 SNEGSKA (reference sequence). The CDR3 runs 14 residues. The junction had 11 bases not matched to a gene; V was cut back by 7 bases and J by 4 bases. Specimen: CD8+ T cells from PBMCs. This receptor was taken from a human donor in good health. V gene TRBV20-1 combines with J gene TRBJ2-3, with TRBD2 matching 7 bases. In DNA, the CDR3 is TGCAGTGTGCGCGGGAGAGGATCGGCAGATACGCAGTATTTT. This gives the protein CSVRGRGSADTQYF.